The rows below give T cell receptor beta chains drawn from one sample of a study of T cell responses to AZD1222 COVID-19 vaccine. TCRdb keeps only in-frame clones here, not all; method: immunoSEQ multiplex PCR. Altogether under 75,000 clones are present, 85% being singletons, with the ten largest covering over 20%. Here the sequenced sample was peripheral blood, taken on day 0 of AZD1222 vaccination. The receptors here all came from an adult in good health. The CDR3 runs from the conserved cysteine through the conserved F or W. Each record gives: V gene, D gene, CDR3 protein. A D gene is named only where the DNA matches it firmly.

V: TRBV9
D: .
CDR3: CASSYVLEDTQYF

V: TRBV19
D: TRBD1
CDR3: CASSIGRGTGWTEAFF

V: TRBV7-9
D: TRBD1
CDR3: CASSLATGPEQYF

V: TRBV7-2
D: TRBD2
CDR3: CASSLTLAGGTQYF

V: TRBV29-1
D: .
CDR3: CSLHSGNTIYF

V: TRBV6-6
D: .
CDR3: CASSYPGEHNEQFF

V: TRBV28
D: .
CDR3: CASSLGENIQYF

V: TRBV4-1
D: .
CDR3: CASSQESQLAASTDTQYF

V: TRBV18
D: .
CDR3: CASSIDRSNQPQHF

V: TRBV5-6
D: TRBD1
CDR3: CASSADRTTQYF

V: TRBV10-1
D: .
CDR3: CASSDPPPENEQFF

V: TRBV11-3
D: .
CDR3: CASSGFSSTNEKLFF

V: TRBV19
D: .
CDR3: CASSSDRLSTDTQYF

V: TRBV19
D: .
CDR3: CASSAGATDTQYF

V: TRBV6-1
D: TRBD1
CDR3: CASREGQVGNQPQHF

V: TRBV3-1/TRBV3-2
D: .
CDR3: CASSQVGTAGRELFF

V: TRBV9
D: .
CDR3: CASSPHRSGGIQYF

V: TRBV6-2/TRBV6-3
D: .
CDR3: CASSLLQYTEAFF

V: TRBV20-1
D: .
CDR3: CSASKADYSNQPQHF

V: TRBV19
D: .
CDR3: CASSTFGRQIPETQYF

V: TRBV10-3
D: .
CDR3: CAISELKDGYTF

V: TRBV9
D: .
CDR3: CASSAGGTNLYEQYF

V: TRBV20-1
D: TRBD1
CDR3: CSASTGAYNEQFF

V: TRBV6-5
D: .
CDR3: CASTYIYEQYF

V: TRBV5-6
D: .
CDR3: CASSNRVSYEQYF

V: TRBV6-6
D: TRBD1
CDR3: CASSPAGTGGSGANVLTF

V: TRBV7-9
D: .
CDR3: CASSWTRYEQYF

V: TRBV12-2
D: .
CDR3: CASRSPTGGLVDEQFF

V: TRBV29-1
D: .
CDR3: CSVRTQDYTF

V: TRBV2
D: .
CDR3: CASSDTSPNYGYTF

V: TRBV5-1
D: TRBD1
CDR3: CASSLDGTGKETQYF

V: TRBV19
D: .
CDR3: CASSIGFGGRANTEAFF

V: TRBV5-1
D: TRBD2
CDR3: CASSRSGSQETQYF

V: TRBV5-5
D: .
CDR3: CASSLGRLNSYEQYF

V: TRBV9
D: .
CDR3: CASSVWRGSTDTQYF

V: TRBV6-4
D: TRBD2
CDR3: CASSETSGGTDTQYF

V: TRBV27
D: .
CDR3: CASRARGGIYNEQFF

V: TRBV5-1
D: .
CDR3: CASSLGGGSYNEQFF

V: TRBV19
D: .
CDR3: CASSISPHNYGYTF

V: TRBV5-1
D: .
CDR3: CASSLIGYNSPLHF

V: TRBV5-1
D: TRBD1
CDR3: CASSFTGVSYEQYF

V: TRBV4-2
D: TRBD1
CDR3: CASSQPGTVNEKLFF